The 14 T cell receptor beta chains below all came from one sample that was sequenced in a study. TCRdb re-analysed the 5' RACE reads in MiXCR, keeping a single row per CDR3 protein. The sample has some 64,000 distinct CDR3 sequences, approximately 23% seen once. What was sequenced was memory CD4+ T cells sorted from a lymph node. Subset indicated: memory CD4+ T cells, CD4+CD45RO+CD25-. Every receptor here comes from a female donor with breast cancer.

This clonotype was found many times. The V call is TRBV28, the J call TRBJ2-1; D may be TRBD1 (6 bases). Per the germline V gene, CDR1 is MDHEN and CDR2 is SYDVKM. Trimming shortened V by 5 bases and J by 0 bases, and 14 bases separated the two germline ends. There are 16 residues in the CDR3. CDR3: CASSSRGPSSYNEQFF. CDR3 coding DNA: TGTGCCAGCAGTAGCAGGGGTCCTAGCTCCTACAATGAGCAGTTCTTC.

This clonotype was detected only a few times. The gene calls are TRBV12-5 and TRBJ2-2; possibly TRBD1 or TRBD2 for D (5 bases each). Trimming took off 6 bases at V and 5 bases at J, with 16 bases between the two ends. Germline V gives CDR1 LGHNT, CDR2 FRNRAP. The CDR3 is 15 amino acids. CDR3 DNA sequence: TGTGCTAGTGGGGGACGGAGTTATGGAACCGGGGAGCTGTTTTTT. It specifies CASGGRSYGTGELFF.

V is TRBV7-8 and J is TRBJ2-2; D is unclear. CDR1 is SGHVS and CDR2 is FQNEAQ in the germline V gene. V was trimmed by 2 bases and J by 6 bases, leaving 10 bases between them. The CDR3 sequence is 14 residues long. CDR3 DNA: TGTGCCAGCAGCTTATGGCCACCCTCCGGGGAGCTGTTTTTT. It translates to CASSLWPPSGELFF.

This clonotype was recorded a few times. The chain recombines TRBV9 with TRBJ2-3, with no clear D. From germline, CDR1 is SGDLS and CDR2 YYNGEE. V was shortened by 0 bases and J by 4 bases, with 18 bases between the two germline ends. The CDR3 sequence is 17 residues long. CDR3 in amino acids: CASSVGFKARGPDTQYF. CDR3 coding DNA: TGTGCCAGCAGCGTAGGCTTTAAAGCGAGAGGCCCAGATACGCAGTATTTT.

This clonotype occurred a few times. The chain links TRBV7-9 to TRBJ2-7; D may be TRBD2 (6 bases). The germline gives CDR1 SEHNR, CDR2 FQNEAQ (reference sequence). Trimming stripped 1 base from V and 5 bases from J, with 12 bases between. The CDR3 runs 14 residues. The CDR3 bases are TGTGCCAGCAGCTTAGTAGGTTCGGGGGACGAGCAGTACTTC. Amino acid sequence: CASSLVGSGDEQYF.

This clonotype was seen a handful of times. This rearrangement joins TRBV20-1 to TRBJ2-3; 10 bases fit TRBD2. This CDR3 region has 15 residues. Germline CDR1 and CDR2: DFQATT and SNEGSKA (reference sequence). V lost 5 bases and J lost 6; bases outside the gene matches: 11. The CDR3 DNA reads as TGCAGTGCTCAAACCCCTAGCGGGAGTAGGGATACGCAGTATTTT. Translated, it gives CSAQTPSGSRDTQYF.

This clonotype occurred a few times. The chain couples TRBV28 to TRBJ1-2; D is uncertain. Per the germline V gene, CDR1 is MDHEN and CDR2 is SYDVKM. The CDR3 has 13 residues. Trimming took off 1 base at V and 4 bases at J, with 7 bases between the two ends. For the CDR3, the DNA is TGTGCCAGCAGTTTATTACAATCCTATGGCTACACCTTC. Protein: CASSLLQSYGYTF.

Comments on this clonotype: Being one base from a much bigger clone, this may be a read error. J is TRBJ1-1 and V is TRBV5-1; maybe TRBD1 (5 bases). The CDR3 is 15 residues long. In germline, CDR1 is SGHRS, CDR2 YFSETQ. The CDR3 DNA sequence: TGCGCCAGCAGCTCTTCAGGGACGGTGAACGCTGAAGCTTTCTTT. This sequence encodes CASSSSGTVNAEAFF.

The rearrangement links TRBV7-2 to TRBJ2-3, with D perhaps TRBD1 or TRBD2 (5 bases each). This CDR3 region has 15 residues. The V end was cut by 1 base, the J end by 4 bases, with 12 bases between. Germline V gene data show CDR1 as SGHTA and CDR2 as FQGNSA. CDR3 sequence (DNA): TGTGCCAGCAGCTTAGTTGTGGGGGTTGCAGATACGCAGTATTTT. Amino acid sequence: CASSLVVGVADTQYF.

The chain has TRBV21-1 and TRBJ2-6; no DNA check was done on the table's D call, TRBD2. TRBV21-1 is a recognized pseudogene. The CDR3 length is 22 residues. CDR3: CASSTKRYCWREHGAGANVLTF. CDR3 bases: TGTGCCAGCAGCACGAAAAGGTACTGCTGGCGGGAGCACGGTGCCGGGGCCAACGTCCTGACTTTC.

The V gene is TRBV6-5, the J gene TRBJ1-1; TRBD1 might be the D (6 bases). This CDR3 contains 13 residues. Trimming removed 6 bases at V and 2 bases at J, with 10 bases between. Germline values: CDR1 MNHEY, CDR2 SVGAGI. The CDR3 DNA reads TGTGCCAGCAGGTGGGACACCAACACTGAAGCTTTCTTT. Amino acids: CASRWDTNTEAFF.

The chain joins TRBV7-2 to TRBJ2-2, with D uncertain. CDR1 is SGHTA and CDR2 is FQGNSA in the germline V gene. Trimming removed 4 bases from V and 4 bases from J, with 16 bases in between. This CDR3 comprises 16 residues. CDR3 nucleotides: TGTGCCAGCAGCTCGAACCTGAGGACGAGCACCGGGGAGCTGTTTTTT. Its translation is CASSSNLRTSTGELFF.

This clonotype was seen a handful of times. The gene calls are TRBV11-2 and TRBJ2-5; 9 bases match TRBD2. Germline CDR1 reads SGHAT; CDR2 reads FQNNGV. Germline trimming cut 0 bases from V and 5 bases from J; bases unmatched to any gene: 7. The CDR3 covers 16 residues. In DNA, the CDR3 is TGTGCCAGCAGCTTAGATCTCGGTAGCGGGAGCGAGACCCAGTACTTC. Translated, it gives CASSLDLGSGSETQYF.

As concerns this clonotype: One base away lies a much larger clone, so this may be a sequencing read error. The chain joins TRBV9 to TRBJ1-2; D is unclear. The CDR3 has 13 amino acids. Germline assignment: CDR1 SGDLS and CDR2 YYNGEE. The CDR3 region is CVSSPLAGYGYTF. As DNA, the CDR3 is TGTGTCAGCAGCCCCTTGGCCGGCTATGGCTACACCTTC.